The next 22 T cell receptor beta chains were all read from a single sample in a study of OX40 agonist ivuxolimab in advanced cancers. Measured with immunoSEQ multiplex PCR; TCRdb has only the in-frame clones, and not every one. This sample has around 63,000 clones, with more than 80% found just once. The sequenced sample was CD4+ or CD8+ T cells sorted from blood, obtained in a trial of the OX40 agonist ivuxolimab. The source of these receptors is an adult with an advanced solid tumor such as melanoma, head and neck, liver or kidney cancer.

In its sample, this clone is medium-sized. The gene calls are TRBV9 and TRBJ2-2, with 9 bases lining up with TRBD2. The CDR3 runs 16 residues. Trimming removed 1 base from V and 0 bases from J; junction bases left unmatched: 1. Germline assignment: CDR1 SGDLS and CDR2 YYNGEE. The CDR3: CASSVTSGPNTGELFF. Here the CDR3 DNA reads TGTGCCAGCAGCGTAACTAGCGGGCCGAACACCGGGGAGCTGTTTTTT.

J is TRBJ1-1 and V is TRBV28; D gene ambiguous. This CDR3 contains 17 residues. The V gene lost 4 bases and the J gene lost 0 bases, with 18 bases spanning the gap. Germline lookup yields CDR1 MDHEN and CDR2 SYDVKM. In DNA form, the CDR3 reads TGTGCCAGCAGTTCGCCAGGCGGTCCTAACCTGAACACTGAAGCTTTCTTT. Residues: CASSSPGGPNLNTEAFF.

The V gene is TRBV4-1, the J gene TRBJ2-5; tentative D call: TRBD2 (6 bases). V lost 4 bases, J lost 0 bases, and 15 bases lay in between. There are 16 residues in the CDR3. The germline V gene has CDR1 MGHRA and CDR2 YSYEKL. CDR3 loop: CASSLRVASDQETQYF. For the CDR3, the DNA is TGCGCCAGCAGCCTAAGGGTGGCTAGCGACCAAGAGACCCAGTACTTC.

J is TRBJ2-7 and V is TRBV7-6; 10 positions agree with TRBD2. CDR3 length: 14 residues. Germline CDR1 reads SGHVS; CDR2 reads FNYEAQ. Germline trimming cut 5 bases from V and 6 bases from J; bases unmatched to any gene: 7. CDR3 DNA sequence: TGTGCCAGCAGCCCTACTAGCGGGGTCACCGAGCAGTACTTC. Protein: CASSPTSGVTEQYF.

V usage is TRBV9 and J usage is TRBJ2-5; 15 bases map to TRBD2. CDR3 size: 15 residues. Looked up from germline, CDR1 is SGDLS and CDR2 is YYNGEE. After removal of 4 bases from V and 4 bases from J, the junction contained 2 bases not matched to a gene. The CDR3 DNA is TGTGCCAGCAGCCCGGGACTAGCGGGAGGAGAGACCCAGTACTTC. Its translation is CASSPGLAGGETQYF.

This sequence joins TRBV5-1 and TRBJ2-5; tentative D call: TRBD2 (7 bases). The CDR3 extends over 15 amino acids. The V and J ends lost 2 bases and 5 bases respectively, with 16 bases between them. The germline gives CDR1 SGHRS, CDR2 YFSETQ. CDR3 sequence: CASSFISGGRETQYF. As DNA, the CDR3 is TGCGCCAGCAGCTTCATTTCGGGGGGCCGGGAGACCCAGTACTTC.

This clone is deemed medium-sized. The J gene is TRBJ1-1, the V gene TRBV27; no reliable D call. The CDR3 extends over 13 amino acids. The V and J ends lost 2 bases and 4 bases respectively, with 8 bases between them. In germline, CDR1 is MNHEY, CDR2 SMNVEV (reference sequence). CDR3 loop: CASSLNAGTEAFF. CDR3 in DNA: TGTGCCAGCAGTTTAAACGCGGGCACTGAAGCTTTCTTT.

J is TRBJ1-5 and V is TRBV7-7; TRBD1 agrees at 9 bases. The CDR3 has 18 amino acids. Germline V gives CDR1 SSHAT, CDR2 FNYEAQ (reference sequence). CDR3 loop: CASGGGQGGRMGNQPQHF. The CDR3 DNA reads TGTGCTAGCGGGGGGGGACAGGGAGGACGAATGGGCAATCAGCCCCAGCATTTT.

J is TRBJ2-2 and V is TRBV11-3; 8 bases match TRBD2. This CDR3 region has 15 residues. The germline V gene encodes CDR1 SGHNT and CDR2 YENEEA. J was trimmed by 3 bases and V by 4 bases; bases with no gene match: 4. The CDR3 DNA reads TGTGCCAGCAGCTGGGGACTAGGGGACACCGGGGAGCTGTTTTTT. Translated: CASSWGLGDTGELFF.

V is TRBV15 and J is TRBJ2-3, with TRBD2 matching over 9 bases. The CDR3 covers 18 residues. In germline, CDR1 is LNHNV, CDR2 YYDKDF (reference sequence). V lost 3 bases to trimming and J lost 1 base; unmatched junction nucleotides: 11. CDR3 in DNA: TGTGCCACCAGCAGCCGCGGGGGGGGACAGCGACGCACAGATACGCAGTATTTT. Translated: CATSSRGGGQRRTDTQYF.

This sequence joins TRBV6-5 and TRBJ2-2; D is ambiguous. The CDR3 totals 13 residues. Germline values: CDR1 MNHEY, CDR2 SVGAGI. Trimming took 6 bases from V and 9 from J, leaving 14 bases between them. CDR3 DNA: TGTGCCAGCAGCCGACCGCCGAGTCGGGAGCTGTTTTTT. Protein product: CASSRPPSRELFF.

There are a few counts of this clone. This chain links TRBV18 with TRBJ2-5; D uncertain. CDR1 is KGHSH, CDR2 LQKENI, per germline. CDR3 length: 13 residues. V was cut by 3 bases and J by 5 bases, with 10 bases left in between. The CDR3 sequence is CASSPPGFETQYF. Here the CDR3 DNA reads TGTGCCAGCTCACCCCCGGGTTTCGAGACCCAGTACTTC.

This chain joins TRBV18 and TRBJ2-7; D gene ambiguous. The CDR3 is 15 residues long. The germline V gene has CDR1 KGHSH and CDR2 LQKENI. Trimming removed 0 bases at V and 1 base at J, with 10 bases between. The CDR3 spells CASSPPGTLSYEQYF. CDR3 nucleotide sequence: TGTGCCAGCTCACCACCGGGCACCTTATCCTACGAGCAGTACTTC.

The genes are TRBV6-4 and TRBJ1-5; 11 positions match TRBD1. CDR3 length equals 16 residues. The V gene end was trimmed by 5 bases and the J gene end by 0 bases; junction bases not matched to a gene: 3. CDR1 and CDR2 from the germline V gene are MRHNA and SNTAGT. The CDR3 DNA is TGTGCCAGCAGTCGCGGACAGGGGGCTAGCAATCAGCCCCAGCATTTT. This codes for CASSRGQGASNQPQHF.

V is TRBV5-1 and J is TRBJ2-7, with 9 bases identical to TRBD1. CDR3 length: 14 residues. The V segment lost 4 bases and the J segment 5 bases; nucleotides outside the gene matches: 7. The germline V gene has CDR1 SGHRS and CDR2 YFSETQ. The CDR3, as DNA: TGCGCCAGCAGCCGCACAGGGGGCTACGACGAGCAGTACTTC. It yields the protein CASSRTGGYDEQYF.

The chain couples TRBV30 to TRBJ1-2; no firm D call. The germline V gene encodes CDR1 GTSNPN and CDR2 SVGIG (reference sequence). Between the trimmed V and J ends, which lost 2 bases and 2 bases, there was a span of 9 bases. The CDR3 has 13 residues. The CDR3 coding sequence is TGTGCCTGGAGTTTAGGGAGGAACTATGGCTACACCTTC. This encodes CAWSLGRNYGYTF.

DNA for the CDR3: TGTGCCAGCCTAAGGGGCTCCTTCCAAGAGACCCAGTACTTC. It encodes CASLRGSFQETQYF. The J gene is TRBJ2-5, the V gene TRBV7-9, with a tentative D call TRBD1 (5 bases). Germline V gene sequence: CDR1 SEHNR, CDR2 FQNEAQ (reference sequence). The CDR3 has 14 amino acids. The V end lost 8 bases, the J end lost 1 base, and 14 bases lay between the germline ends. Full variable domain (missing parts from reference TRBV7-9 and TRBJ2-5): DTGVSQNPRHKITKRGQNVTFRCDPISEHNRLYWYRQTLGQGPEFLTYFQNEAQLEKSRLLSDRFSAERPKGSFSTLEIQRTEQGDSAMYLCASLRGSFQETQYFGPGTRLLVL.

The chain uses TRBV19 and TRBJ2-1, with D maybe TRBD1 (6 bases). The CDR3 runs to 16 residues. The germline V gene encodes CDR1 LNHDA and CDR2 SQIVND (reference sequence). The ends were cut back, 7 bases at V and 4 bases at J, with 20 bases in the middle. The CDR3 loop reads CASKGTQGPLYNEQFF. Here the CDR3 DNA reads TGTGCCAGTAAGGGGACACAGGGCCCACTTTACAATGAGCAGTTCTTC.

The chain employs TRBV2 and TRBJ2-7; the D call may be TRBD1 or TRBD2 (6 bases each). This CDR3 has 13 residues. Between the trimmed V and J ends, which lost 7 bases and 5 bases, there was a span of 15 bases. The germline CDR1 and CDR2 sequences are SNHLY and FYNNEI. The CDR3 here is CASKVGGDNEQYF. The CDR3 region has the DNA TGTGCCAGCAAAGTTGGCGGGGACAACGAGCAGTACTTC.

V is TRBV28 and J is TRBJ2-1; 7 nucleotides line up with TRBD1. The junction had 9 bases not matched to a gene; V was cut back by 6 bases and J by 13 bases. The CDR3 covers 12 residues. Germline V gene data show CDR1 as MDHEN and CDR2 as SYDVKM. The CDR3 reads CASSIDRVDQFF. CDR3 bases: TGTGCCAGCAGCATTGACAGGGTGGACCAGTTCTTC.

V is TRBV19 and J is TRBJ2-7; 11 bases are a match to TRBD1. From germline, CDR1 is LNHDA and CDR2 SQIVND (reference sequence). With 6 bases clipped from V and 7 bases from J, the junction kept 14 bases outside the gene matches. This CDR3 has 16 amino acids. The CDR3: CASSSTRDRGAREQYF. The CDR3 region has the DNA TGTGCCAGTAGCTCAACCCGGGACAGGGGGGCTCGGGAGCAGTACTTC.

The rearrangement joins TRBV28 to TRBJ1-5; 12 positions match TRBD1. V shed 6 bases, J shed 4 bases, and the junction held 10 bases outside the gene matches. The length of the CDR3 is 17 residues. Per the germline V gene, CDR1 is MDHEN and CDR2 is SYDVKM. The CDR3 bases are TGTGCCAGCAGCCGCGAAAGGGGACAGGGGGCGAATCAGCCCCAGCATTTT. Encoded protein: CASSRERGQGANQPQHF.